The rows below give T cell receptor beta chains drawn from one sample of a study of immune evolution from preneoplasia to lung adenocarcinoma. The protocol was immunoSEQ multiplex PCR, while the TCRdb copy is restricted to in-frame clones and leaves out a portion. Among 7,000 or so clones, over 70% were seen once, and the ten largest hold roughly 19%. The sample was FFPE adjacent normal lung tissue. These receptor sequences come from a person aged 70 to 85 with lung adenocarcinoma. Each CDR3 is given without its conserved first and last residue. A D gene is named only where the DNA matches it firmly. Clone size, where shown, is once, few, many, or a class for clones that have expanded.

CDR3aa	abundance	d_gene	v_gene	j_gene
ASSFHGRGGGSGNTIY	NA	NA	TRBV28	TRBJ1-3
ASSLSSGGASQETQY	NA	TRBD2	TRBV2	TRBJ2-5
ASSPGLAVTGELF	NA	TRBD2	TRBV9	TRBJ2-2
ASSIQGSGTEAF	NA	NA	TRBV19	TRBJ1-1
ASSQAGYQETQY	NA	NA	TRBV4-1	TRBJ2-5
ASRFREDQPQH	NA	NA	TRBV2	TRBJ1-5
AITLAWGLPQY	NA	TRBD2	TRBV28	TRBJ2-3
SVLSPSGGAGSQY	NA	TRBD2	TRBV29-1	TRBJ2-5
ASSVGLAGSQETQY	NA	TRBD2	TRBV6-1	TRBJ2-5
ASSSEGYSGGYSTDTQY	NA	TRBD2	TRBV5-6	TRBJ2-3
ASSSSGGNTEAF	NA	NA	TRBV7-8	TRBJ1-1
ASSGGAAGEYGYT	NA	NA	TRBV25-1	TRBJ1-2
SVDPSGATEAF	NA	NA	TRBV29-1	TRBJ1-1
ASSDPYRALGGAF	few	NA	TRBV5-1	TRBJ1-1
ASSPDWTGDEQF	NA	NA	TRBV18	TRBJ2-1
ASSPLPGDTQY	NA	NA	TRBV7-2	TRBJ2-3
AWSALGVNSPLH	NA	NA	TRBV30	TRBJ1-6